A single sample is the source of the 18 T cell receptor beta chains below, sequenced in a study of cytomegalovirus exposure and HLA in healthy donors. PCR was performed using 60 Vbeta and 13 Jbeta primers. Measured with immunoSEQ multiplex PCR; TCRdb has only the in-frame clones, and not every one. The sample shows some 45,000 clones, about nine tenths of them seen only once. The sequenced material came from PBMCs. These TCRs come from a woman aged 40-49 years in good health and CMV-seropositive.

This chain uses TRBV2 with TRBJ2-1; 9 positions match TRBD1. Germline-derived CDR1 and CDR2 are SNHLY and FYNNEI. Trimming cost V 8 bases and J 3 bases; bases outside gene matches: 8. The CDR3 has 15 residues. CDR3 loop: CASSEWDRDYNEQFF. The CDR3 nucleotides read TGTGCCAGCTCAGAGTGGGACAGGGACTACAATGAGCAGTTCTTC. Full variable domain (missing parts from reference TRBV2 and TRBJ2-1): EPEVTQTPSHQVTQMGQEVILRCVPISNHLYFYWYRQILGQKVEFLVSFYNNEISEKSEIFDDQFSVERPDGSNFTLKIRSTKLEDSAMYFCASSEWDRDYNEQFFGPGTRLTVL.

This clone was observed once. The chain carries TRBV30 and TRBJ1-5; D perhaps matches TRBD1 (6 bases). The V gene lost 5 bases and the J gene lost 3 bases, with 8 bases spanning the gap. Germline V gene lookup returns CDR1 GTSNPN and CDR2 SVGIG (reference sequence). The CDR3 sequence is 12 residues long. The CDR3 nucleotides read TGTGCCTGGGGACAGCACAATCAGCCCCAGCATTTT. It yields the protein CAWGQHNQPQHF.

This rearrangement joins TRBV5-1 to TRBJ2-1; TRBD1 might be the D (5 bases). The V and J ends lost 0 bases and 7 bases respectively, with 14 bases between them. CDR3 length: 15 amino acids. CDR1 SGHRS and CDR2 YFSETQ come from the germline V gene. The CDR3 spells CASSLVAGLRNEQFF. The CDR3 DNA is TGCGCCAGCAGCTTGGTGGCAGGGTTAAGGAATGAGCAGTTCTTC. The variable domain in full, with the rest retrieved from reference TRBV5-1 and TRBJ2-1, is KAGVTQTPRYLIKTRGQQVTLSCSPISGHRSVSWYQQTPGQGLQFLFEYFSETQRNKGNFPGRFSGRQFSNSRSEMNVSTLELGDSALYLCASSLVAGLRNEQFFGPGTRLTVL.

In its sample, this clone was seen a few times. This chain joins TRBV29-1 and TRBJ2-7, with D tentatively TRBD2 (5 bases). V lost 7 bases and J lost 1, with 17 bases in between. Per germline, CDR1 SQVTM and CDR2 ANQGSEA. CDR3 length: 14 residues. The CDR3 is CSALDGSNSYEQYF. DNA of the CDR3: TGCAGCGCCCTTGATGGGAGCAATTCCTACGAGCAGTACTTC.

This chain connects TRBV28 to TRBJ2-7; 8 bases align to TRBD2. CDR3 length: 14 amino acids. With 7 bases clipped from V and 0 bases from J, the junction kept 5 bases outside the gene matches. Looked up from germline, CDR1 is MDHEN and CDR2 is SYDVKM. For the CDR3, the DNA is TGTGCCAGCATTAGCGGGACTGTCTCCTACGAGCAGTACTTC. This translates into CASISGTVSYEQYF.

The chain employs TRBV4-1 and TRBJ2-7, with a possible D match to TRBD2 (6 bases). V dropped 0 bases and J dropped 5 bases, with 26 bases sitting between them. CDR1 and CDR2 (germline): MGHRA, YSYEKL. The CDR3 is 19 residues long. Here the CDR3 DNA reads TGCGCCAGCAGCCAAGAGGGGGTCAGGACTAATATTATTCCCCACGAGCAGTACTTC. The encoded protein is CASSQEGVRTNIIPHEQYF.

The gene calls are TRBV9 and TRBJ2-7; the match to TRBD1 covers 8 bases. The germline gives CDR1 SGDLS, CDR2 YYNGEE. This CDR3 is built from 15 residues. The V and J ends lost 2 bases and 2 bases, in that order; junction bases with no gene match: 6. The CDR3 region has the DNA TGTGCCAGCAGCGTGGCAGGGGGCCAGACCTACGAGCAGTACTTC. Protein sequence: CASSVAGGQTYEQYF.

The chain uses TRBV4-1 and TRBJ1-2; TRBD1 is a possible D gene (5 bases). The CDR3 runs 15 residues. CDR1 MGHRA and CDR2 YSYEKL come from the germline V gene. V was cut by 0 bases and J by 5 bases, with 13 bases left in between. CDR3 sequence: CASSQERGRGYGYTF. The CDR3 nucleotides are TGCGCCAGCAGCCAAGAGAGGGGTCGGGGGTATGGCTACACCTTC.

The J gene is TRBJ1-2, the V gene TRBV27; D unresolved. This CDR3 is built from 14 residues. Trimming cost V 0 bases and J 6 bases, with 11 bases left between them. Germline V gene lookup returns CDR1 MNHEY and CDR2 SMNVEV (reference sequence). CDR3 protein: CASSLSGGVHGYTF. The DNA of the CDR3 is TGTGCCAGCAGTTTATCGGGCGGGGTACATGGCTACACCTTC.

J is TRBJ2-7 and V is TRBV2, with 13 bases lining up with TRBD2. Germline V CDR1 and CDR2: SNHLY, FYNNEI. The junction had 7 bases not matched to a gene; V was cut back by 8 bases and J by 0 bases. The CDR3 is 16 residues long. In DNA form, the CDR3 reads TGTGCCAGCTCCAAGGGGACTAGCGGGGTCTCCTACGAGCAGTACTTC. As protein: CASSKGTSGVSYEQYF.

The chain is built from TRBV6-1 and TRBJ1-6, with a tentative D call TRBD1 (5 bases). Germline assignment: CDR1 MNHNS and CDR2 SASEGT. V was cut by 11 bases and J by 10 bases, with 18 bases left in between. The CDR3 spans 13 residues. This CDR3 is CAGTPTVFSPLHF. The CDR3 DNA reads TGTGCCGGTACACCGACAGTTTTCTCACCCCTCCACTTT.

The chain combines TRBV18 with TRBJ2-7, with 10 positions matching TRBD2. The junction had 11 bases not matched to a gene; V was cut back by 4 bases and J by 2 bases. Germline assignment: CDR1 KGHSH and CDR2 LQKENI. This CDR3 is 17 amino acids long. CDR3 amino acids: CASSLGVSGTSAYEQYF. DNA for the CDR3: TGTGCCAGCTCACTGGGGGTCAGCGGGACTAGCGCCTACGAGCAGTACTTC.

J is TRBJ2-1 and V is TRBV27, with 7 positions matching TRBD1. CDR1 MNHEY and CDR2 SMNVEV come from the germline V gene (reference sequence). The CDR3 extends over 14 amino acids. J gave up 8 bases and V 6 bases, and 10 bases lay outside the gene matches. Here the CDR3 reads CASSRRQGGDEQFF. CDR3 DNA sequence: TGTGCCAGCAGCAGAAGACAGGGTGGGGATGAGCAGTTCTTC.

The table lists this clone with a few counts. CDR3 in amino acids: CASSLPPFIGTEAFF. The CDR3 coding sequence is TGCGCCAGCAGCTTACCCCCCTTTATCGGCACTGAAGCTTTCTTT. V usage is TRBV5-1 and J usage is TRBJ1-1; no clear D gene. This CDR3 is 15 amino acids long. Trimming took 2 bases from V and 4 from J, leaving 15 bases between them. Per the germline V gene, CDR1 is SGHRS and CDR2 is YFSETQ.

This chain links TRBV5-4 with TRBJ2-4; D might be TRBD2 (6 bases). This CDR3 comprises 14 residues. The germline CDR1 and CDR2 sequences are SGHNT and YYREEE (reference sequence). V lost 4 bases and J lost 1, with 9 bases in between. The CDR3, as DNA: TGTGCCAGCAGCGCGGAGGGGGCCAAAAACATTCAGTACTTC. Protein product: CASSAEGAKNIQYF.

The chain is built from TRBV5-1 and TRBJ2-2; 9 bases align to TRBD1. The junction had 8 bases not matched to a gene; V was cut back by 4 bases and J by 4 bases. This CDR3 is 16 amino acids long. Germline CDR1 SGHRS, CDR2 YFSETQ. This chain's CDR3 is CASSPGQGGFTGELFF. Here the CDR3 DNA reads TGCGCCAGCAGCCCGGGACAGGGAGGGTTCACCGGGGAGCTGTTTTTT.

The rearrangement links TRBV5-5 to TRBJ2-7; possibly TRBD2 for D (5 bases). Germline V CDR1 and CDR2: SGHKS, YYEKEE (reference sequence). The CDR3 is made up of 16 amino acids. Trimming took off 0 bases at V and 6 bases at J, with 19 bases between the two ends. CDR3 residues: CASSLGWPGSGGEQYF. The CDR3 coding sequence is TGTGCCAGCAGCTTGGGATGGCCGGGATCTGGCGGCGAGCAGTACTTC.

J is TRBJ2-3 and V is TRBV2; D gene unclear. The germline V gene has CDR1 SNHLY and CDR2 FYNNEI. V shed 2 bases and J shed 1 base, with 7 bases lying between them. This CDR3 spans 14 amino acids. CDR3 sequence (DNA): TGTGCCAGCAGTGAATTAGTAGGCACAGATACGCAGTATTTT. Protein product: CASSELVGTDTQYF.